This entry lists 2 T cell receptor beta chains sequenced from one sample in a study of blood T cell repertoires in COVID-19 (dated by TCRdb to the early 2020s). Libraries were built with the immunoSEQ multiplex PCR assay. Here the immuneACCESS table is served through TCRdb, limited to in-frame sequences with V and J called. Missing clones are a known gap in these copies; in checked studies unresolved V genes cover under half, and the rest lacks a known reason. For this sample the table gives about 160,000 clones, of which approximately 80% were detected only once. Together, the top ten hold 9.1% of the sample. The sample comprised peripheral blood. These receptors all stem from an elderly woman with active or convalescent COVID-19.

The chain carries TRBV6-2 or TRBV6-3 and TRBJ2-3; TRBD1 might be the D (5 bases). Trimming left V 0 bases short and J 0 bases short, with 13 bases between. The germline V gene has CDR1 MNHEY and CDR2 SVGEGT. CDR3 size: 17 residues. The CDR3 DNA follows: TGTGCCAGCAGTTACTCTACCGACAGACTGAGCACAGATACGCAGTATTTT. This gives the protein CASSYSTDRLSTDTQYF.

The genes are TRBV9 and TRBJ1-1; D not certain. With 0 bases removed from V and 2 bases from J, the gap between germline ends came to 11 bases. CDR3 size: 15 residues. The germline V gene encodes CDR1 SGDLS and CDR2 YYNGEE. This CDR3 reads CASSVAGQFNTEAFF. CDR3 in DNA: TGTGCCAGCAGCGTAGCTGGGCAGTTCAACACTGAAGCTTTCTTT.